This TCR beta chain derives from a study of blood T cell repertoires in COVID-19. Some clones are missing from TCRdb's copy, which holds only in-frame ones; the method was immunoSEQ multiplex PCR. Among 160,000 or so clones, around 90% were seen once, and the ten largest hold about 2%. Trimming cost V 7 bases and J 8 bases, with 17 bases left between them. The CDR3 sequence is 13 residues long. The germline gives CDR1 SGHAT, CDR2 FQNNGV. This TCR was sampled from a man aged 18 to 30 with acute or convalescent COVID-19. The chain employs TRBV11-2 and TRBJ1-1, with D unresolved. The sample consisted of peripheral blood. The CDR3 sequence: CASTLTREREAFF. Here the CDR3 DNA reads TGTGCCAGCACCCTGACACGGGAACGGGAAGCTTTCTTT.